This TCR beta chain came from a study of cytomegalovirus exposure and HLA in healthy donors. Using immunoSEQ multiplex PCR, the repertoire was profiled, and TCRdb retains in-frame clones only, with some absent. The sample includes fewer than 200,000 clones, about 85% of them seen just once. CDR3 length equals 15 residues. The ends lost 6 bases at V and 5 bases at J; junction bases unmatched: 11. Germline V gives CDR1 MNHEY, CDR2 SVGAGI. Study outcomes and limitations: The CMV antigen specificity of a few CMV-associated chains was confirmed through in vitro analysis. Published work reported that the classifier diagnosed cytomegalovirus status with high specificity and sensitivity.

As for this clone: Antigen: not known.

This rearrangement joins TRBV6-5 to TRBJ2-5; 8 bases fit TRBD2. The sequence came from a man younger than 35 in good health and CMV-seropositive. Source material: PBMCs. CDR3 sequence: CASRFDSGARETQYF. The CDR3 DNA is TGTGCCAGCAGATTTGATAGCGGGGCCAGGGAGACCCAGTACTTC.